The 20 T cell receptor beta chains below all came from one sample that was sequenced in a study of early T cells in non-severe SARS-CoV-2 infection. One entry per CDR3 protein results from TCRdb running MiXCR on the 5' RACE reads. The sample yields tens of thousands of distinct CDR3 sequences, 5% to 6.5% seen once. The sequencing used whole blood, collected at baseline. The origin of the receptors is an adult who was a healthcare worker with PCR-confirmed SARS-CoV-2 infection or an uninfected control (not recorded which).

This clonotype was observed many times. The J gene is TRBJ1-2, the V gene TRBV6-6; TRBD1 agrees at 7 bases. After removal of 2 bases from V and 8 bases from J, the junction contained 8 bases not matched to a gene. This CDR3 comprises 14 residues. Germline loops: CDR1 MNHNY, CDR2 SVGAGI (reference sequence). DNA for the CDR3: TGTGCCAGCAGTTACGGGGACAGTGGGAAGGGCTACACCTTC. Its translation is CASSYGDSGKGYTF.

This chain uses TRBV4-1 with TRBJ2-1, with 8 bases fitting TRBD2. The CDR3 contains 16 residues. The germline V gene encodes CDR1 MGHRA and CDR2 YSYEKL. The trim removed 0 bases at V and 7 bases at J, leaving 8 bases unmatched. The CDR3 coding sequence is TGCGCCAGCAGCCAAGATTGGGCGGGAGGAGGGAATGAGCAGTTCTTC. It translates to CASSQDWAGGGNEQFF.

This clonotype was counted ten times or more. The chain links TRBV6-1 to TRBJ1-2; D uncertain. CDR1 is MNHNS and CDR2 is SASEGT in the germline V gene. The V gene lost 3 bases and the J gene lost 1 base, with 9 bases spanning the gap. CDR3 length: 14 amino acids. The CDR3 region is CASSDSDINYGYTF. DNA of the CDR3: TGTGCCAGCAGTGACTCCGACATTAACTATGGCTACACCTTC.

The DNA for the CDR3 is TGCGCCAGCAGCTTGAGTTTGGGGGACACAGATACGCAGTATTTT. This encodes CASSLSLGDTDTQYF. This chain uses TRBV5-1 with TRBJ2-3; D assignment may be TRBD1 or TRBD2 (5 bases each). The CDR3 is 15 residues long. In germline, CDR1 is SGHRS, CDR2 YFSETQ. The V and J ends lost 1 base and 2 bases respectively, with 11 bases between them.

This clonotype was detected many times. The V gene is TRBV18, the J gene TRBJ2-6; 7 positions agree with TRBD1. Germline CDR1 and CDR2: KGHSH and LQKENI. This CDR3 contains 17 residues. J gave up 2 bases and V 3 bases, and 7 bases lay outside the gene matches. The CDR3 protein is CASSPLQGNAGANVLTF. In DNA, the CDR3 is TGTGCCAGCTCACCGCTACAGGGGAATGCTGGGGCCAACGTCCTGACTTTC.

This sequence joins TRBV10-3 and TRBJ1-1; D is undetermined. The CDR3 totals 13 residues. Trimming stripped 6 bases from V and 3 bases from J, with 11 bases between. Per germline, CDR1 ENHRY and CDR2 SYGVKD. For the CDR3, the DNA is TGTGCCATCAGGGGCGTCGGGGACACTGAAGCTTTCTTT. This codes for CAIRGVGDTEAFF.

The table lists this clonotype with many counts. This chain links TRBV29-1 with TRBJ1-3, with D maybe TRBD1 (6 bases). The CDR3 is 14 residues long. CDR1 is SQVTM and CDR2 is ANQGSEA in the germline V gene. Deletions cut 7 bases from V and 4 bases from J, with 17 bases between. The CDR3 reads CSATTGADGNTIYF. The CDR3 DNA sequence: TGCAGCGCAACGACGGGGGCGGACGGAAACACCATATATTTT.

This clonotype is medium-sized within its sample. This chain links TRBV5-4 with TRBJ2-3; 7 bases map to TRBD2. The CDR3 consists of 16 residues. Germline-derived CDR1 and CDR2 are SGHNT and YYREEE (reference sequence). V gave up 0 bases and J gave up 2 bases; unmatched junction bases: 6. The DNA of the CDR3 is TGTGCCAGCAGCTTGGGGGGCGGGAGTCCCACAGATACGCAGTATTTT. As protein: CASSLGGGSPTDTQYF. The full variable domain, its missing parts supplied by reference TRBV5-4 and TRBJ2-3, is ETGVTQSPTHLIKTRGQQVTLRCSSQSGHNTVSWYQQALGQGPQFIFQYYREEENGRGNFPPRFSGLQFPNYSSELNVNALELDDSALYLCASSLGGGSPTDTQYFGPGTRLTVL.

This clonotype has at least ten counts. The chain carries TRBV19 and TRBJ2-1; a weak D match, TRBD1 (6 bases). Germline values: CDR1 LNHDA, CDR2 SQIVND (reference sequence). The CDR3 is made up of 17 amino acids. V shed 5 bases and J shed 7 bases, with 24 bases lying between them. The CDR3 sequence: CASSRGGGTMNSNEQFF. For the CDR3, the DNA is TGTGCCAGTAGTCGCGGTGGGGGCACAATGAATTCAAATGAGCAGTTCTTC.

This clonotype was seen repeatedly, ten times or more. The chain joins TRBV27 to TRBJ1-5, with D perhaps TRBD1 (6 bases). The V end lost 3 bases, the J end lost 4 bases, and 10 bases lay between the germline ends. The CDR3 has 14 amino acids. Germline values: CDR1 MNHEY, CDR2 SMNVEV (reference sequence). The CDR3 spells CASSFFGQNQPQHF. DNA of the CDR3: TGTGCCAGCAGTTTCTTCGGACAGAATCAGCCCCAGCATTTT.

The table lists this clonotype with many counts. V and J are TRBV4-1 and TRBJ2-5, with D possibly matching TRBD1 (6 bases). The CDR3 runs to 16 residues. CDR1 and CDR2 (germline): MGHRA, YSYEKL. Trimming stripped 4 bases from V and 2 bases from J, with 17 bases between. CDR3 residues: CASSPQSWTAQETQYF. CDR3 sequence (DNA): TGCGCCAGCAGCCCCCAAAGTTGGACAGCTCAAGAGACCCAGTACTTC.

This clonotype was found many times. This chain connects TRBV5-6 to TRBJ2-1; maybe TRBD1 (7 bases). This CDR3 is 15 amino acids long. CDR1 and CDR2 (germline): SGHDT, YYEEEE. V was clipped by 4 bases and J by 3 bases, with 14 bases between them. The CDR3 DNA reads as TGTGCCAGCAGCAAACCAGGGGGGTACTACAATGAGCAGTTCTTC. Amino acid sequence: CASSKPGGYYNEQFF.

This clonotype was found many times. The rearrangement uses TRBV20-1 and TRBJ1-5; D not resolved. The CDR3 has 11 residues. Between the trimmed V and J ends, which lost 3 bases and 11 bases, there was a span of 11 bases. CDR1 DFQATT and CDR2 SNEGSKA come from the germline V gene (reference sequence). CDR3 DNA sequence: TGCAGTGCTAGTACTCAGGCTACCCAGCATTTT. Translating it yields CSASTQATQHF.

This clonotype was recorded many times. J is TRBJ2-4 and V is TRBV6-1; D perhaps matches TRBD2 (6 bases). Germline CDR1 MNHNS, CDR2 SASEGT. V dropped 9 bases and J dropped 5 bases, with 17 bases sitting between them. The CDR3 spans 14 residues. CDR3 region: CASYPGRWENIQYF. CDR3 nucleotide sequence: TGTGCCAGTTATCCGGGGAGGTGGGAAAACATTCAGTACTTC.

This clonotype was seen repeatedly, ten times or more. The V gene is TRBV30, the J gene TRBJ2-1; 11 nucleotides match TRBD2. Looked up from germline, CDR1 is GTSNPN and CDR2 is SVGIG (reference sequence). This CDR3 contains 15 residues. The J segment lost 7 bases and the V segment lost 0 bases, leaving 5 bases of the junction unmatched. In nucleotides, the CDR3 is TGTGCCTGGAGTGTAGGGACTAGCGGAAATAATGAGCAGTTCTTC. It specifies CAWSVGTSGNNEQFF.

This clonotype appeared many times. V usage is TRBV6-1 and J usage is TRBJ2-1; no definite D call. From germline, CDR1 is MNHNS and CDR2 SASEGT. The V gene lost 3 bases and the J gene lost 2 bases, with 14 bases spanning the gap. The CDR3 contains 16 residues. CDR3 bases: TGTGCCAGCAGTGATCGGATAGTTGCCCCCTACAATGAGCAGTTCTTC. This sequence encodes CASSDRIVAPYNEQFF.

This clonotype was detected ten times or more. The chain carries TRBV12-3 or TRBV12-4 and TRBJ2-1, with D perhaps matching TRBD1 (5 bases). V was pared by 1 base and J by 6 bases, with 10 bases between. The CDR3 totals 14 residues. The CDR3: CASSLGGRSNEQFF. DNA of the CDR3: TGTGCCAGCAGTTTAGGGGGCAGAAGCAATGAGCAGTTCTTC.

This clonotype was seen many times. The V call is TRBV7-9, the J call TRBJ1-2; TRBD1 aligns across 9 bases. CDR1 is SEHNR, CDR2 FQNEAQ, per germline (reference sequence). Trimming cost V 3 bases and J 7 bases; bases outside gene matches: 6. This CDR3 is 14 amino acids long. The chain's CDR3 is CASSFWDRESGYTF. The CDR3, as DNA: TGTGCCAGCAGCTTCTGGGACAGGGAGTCTGGCTACACCTTC.

The sample holds many counts of this clonotype. This chain uses TRBV28 with TRBJ2-2; TRBD1 agrees at 7 bases. Trimming cost V 6 bases and J 7 bases; bases outside gene matches: 8. The CDR3 is 14 residues long. Per the germline V gene, CDR1 is MDHEN and CDR2 is SYDVKM. The CDR3 reads CASSADRAIGELFF. The CDR3 nucleotides are TGTGCCAGCAGCGCAGACAGGGCTATCGGGGAGCTGTTTTTT.

This clonotype was observed many times. The chain uses TRBV20-1 and TRBJ1-1, with D unresolved. With 0 bases removed from V and 10 bases from J, the gap between germline ends came to 12 bases. CDR3 size: 12 residues. CDR1 is DFQATT, CDR2 SNEGSKA, per germline (reference sequence). The CDR3 region has the DNA TGCAGTGCTAGAGATATGATTGGTTTAGCTTTCTTT. Translating it yields CSARDMIGLAFF.